One sample yielded the 27 T cell receptor beta chains listed below, sequenced in a study of tissue T cells after allogeneic stem cell transplantation. Time point: mouse harvest day 7 after allogeneic transplant. Mouse grafts combined 10^7 T-cell-depleted bone marrow cells with 10^6 splenic CD5+ T cells. Assay: immunoSEQ multiplex PCR; the TCRdb copy retains only in-frame clones and omits some. The sample carries 5,000 to 6,500 clones, 45% to 50% recorded once. Sequencing was carried out using skin. The receptors here all came from a female BALB/c mouse given C57BL/6 T cells with graft-versus-host disease after an allogeneic hematopoietic cell transplant.

This clone was observed a handful of times. The gene symbols are mouse symbols. The read finishes 1 residue shy of the CDR3 end, and the germline J gene is used to complete it. V gene TRBV26 combines with J gene TRBJ2-7; 8 nucleotides align to TRBD2. Per germline, CDR1 KGHPV and CDR2 FQNQEV (reference sequence). The CDR3 runs to 11 residues. The trim removed 8 bases at V and 6 bases at J, leaving 3 bases unmatched. The sequenced part of the CDR3 DNA is TGTGCCAGCTCCTGGGGGGTTGAACAGTAC. It translates to CASSWGVEQY. From start to end, the CDR3 is CASSWGVEQYF.

This clone counts as medium-sized. Genes and germline come from the mouse. The read gets to within 1 residue of the CDR3 end, and the germline J gene fills in the rest. The V call is TRBV26, the J call TRBJ1-3; D is undetermined. This CDR3 has 13 amino acids. V gave up 4 bases and J gave up 0 bases, with 4 bases separating them. Germline V gives CDR1 KGHPV, CDR2 FQNQEV (reference sequence). The CDR3 bases that were read are TGTGCCAGCAGTCGGGGTTCTGGAAATACGCTCTAT. It yields the protein CASSRGSGNTLY. The full CDR3 protein is CASSRGSGNTLYF.

About this clone: Gene names are mouse gene names. Read data end 1 residue before the CDR3 end; the end is taken from the germline J gene. The V and J genes are TRBV4 and TRBJ2-3; D unresolved. The V and J ends lost 8 bases and 0 bases respectively, with 12 bases between them. Germline assignment: CDR1 LGHDT and CDR2 YNNKQL (reference sequence). This CDR3 contains 14 residues. The CDR3 sequence: CASGPGSSAETLYF. The part of the CDR3 DNA that was read is TGTGCCAGCGGCCCGGGGTCTAGTGCAGAAACGCTGTAT. Looking up the rest from reference TRBV4 and TRBJ2-3 gives the full variable domain: ETAVFQTPNYHVTQVGNEVSFNCKQTLGHDTMYWYKQDSKKLLKIMFSYNNKQLIVNETVPRRFSPQSSDKAHLNLRIKSVEPEDSAVYLCASGPGSSAETLYFGSGTRLTVL.

For this clone: The gene names here belong to mouse. The CDR3 end is not reached by the read, which stops 1 residue before it; the germline J gene fills it in. The V and J genes are TRBV26 and TRBJ1-1, with 7 bases identical to TRBD1. The CDR3 sequence is 12 residues long. J gave up 5 bases and V 4 bases, and 1 base lay outside the gene matches. From germline, CDR1 is KGHPV and CDR2 FQNQEV (reference sequence). The CDR3 is CASSPQGTEVFF. CDR3 DNA, as far as it was read: TGTGCCAGCAGTCCACAGGGGACAGAAGTCTTC.

For this clone: All gene names here are mouse names. The sequence runs out 1 residue before the end of the CDR3; the remainder is reconstructed from the germline J gene. This chain connects TRBV3 to TRBJ1-3; possibly TRBD1 for D (5 bases). This CDR3 comprises 13 residues. V was pared by 3 bases and J by 2 bases, with 5 bases between. Germline lookup yields CDR1 SNHLY and CDR2 FYNGKV (reference sequence). The sequenced part of the CDR3 DNA is TGTGCCAGCAGCTTGGGGGCTGGAAATACGCTCTAT. Translating gives CASSLGAGNTLY. The entire CDR3 protein reads CASSLGAGNTLYF.

Worth noting for this clone: The listed genes are named as in mouse. Read coverage stops 1 residue before the CDR3 terminus; the germline J gene supplies the remainder. The chain is built from TRBV16 and TRBJ2-1; 9 bases are a match to TRBD2. V shed 3 bases, J shed 1 base, and the junction held 1 base outside the gene matches. There are 15 residues in the CDR3. Germline lookup yields CDR1 SGHSA and CDR2 FRNQAP. CDR3 amino acids: CASSLDWGNYAEQFF. Incomplete CDR3 DNA: TGTGCAAGCAGCTTGGACTGGGGAAACTATGCTGAGCAGTTC.

Comments on this clone: Gene and germline names: mouse. CDR3 sequence reads: CASGGDRGPGNTLYF. CDR3 DNA, as far as it was read: TGTGCCAGCGGTGGGGACAGGGGGCCTGGAAATACGCTCTAT. The J gene is TRBJ1-3, the V gene TRBV13-2, with TRBD1 identical over 12 bases. The sequenced fragment ends 1 residue before the CDR3 boundary, so the rest is inferred from the germline J gene. CDR3 length: 15 residues. The V segment lost 3 bases and the J segment 2 bases; nucleotides outside the gene matches: 0. Per germline, CDR1 NNHNN and CDR2 SYGAGS (reference sequence).

With respect to this clone: The listed genes are named as in mouse. The CDR3 goes on 1 residue after the read ends, and that part is filled in from the germline J gene. J is TRBJ2-5 and V is TRBV26, with TRBD2 matching 7 bases. The CDR3 is made up of 14 amino acids. The J segment lost 5 bases and the V segment lost 6 bases, leaving 8 bases of the junction unmatched. The germline V gene has CDR1 KGHPV and CDR2 FQNQEV (reference sequence). The CDR3 sequence: CASSPGLRGDTQYF. The CDR3 bases that were read are TGTGCCAGCAGCCCGGGACTGAGGGGAGACACCCAGTAC.

A note on this clone: The gene symbols are mouse symbols. The read ends 1 residue before the CDR3 terminus; that terminus is restored from the germline J gene. The chain employs TRBV3 and TRBJ1-3; 9 bases fit TRBD1. The V gene's germline CDR1 is SNHLY and CDR2 FYNGKV (reference sequence). Losses at the gene ends were 6 bases for V and 4 bases for J; bases not matched to a gene: 7. This CDR3 has 15 residues. CDR3 loop: CASSSDRGKGNTLYF. Partial CDR3 DNA: TGTGCCAGCAGTTCGGACAGGGGTAAGGGAAATACGCTCTAT.

Concerning this clone: Germline and genes here are mouse. The CDR3 end is not reached by the read, which stops 1 residue before it; the germline J gene fills it in. The V and J genes are TRBV29 and TRBJ1-2, with 10 bases fitting TRBD1. The CDR3 spans 14 residues. Germline CDR1 is MSHET and CDR2 is SYDVDS. With 6 bases clipped from V and 4 bases from J, the junction kept 5 bases outside the gene matches. The CDR3 sequence is CASSPGTGVSDYTF. Incomplete CDR3 DNA: TGTGCTAGCAGCCCCGGGACAGGGGTCTCCGACTACACC. Together with reference TRBV29 and TRBJ1-2, the CDR3 gives the full variable domain: DMKVTQMPRYLIKRMGENVLLECGQDMSHETMYWYRQDPGLGLQLIYISYDVDSNSEGDIPKGYRVSRKKREHFSLILDSAKTNQTSVYFCASSPGTGVSDYTFGSGTRLLVI.

A note on this clone: The genes are named according to mouse. The observed sequence ends 1 residue before the CDR3 terminus, with the missing tail filled in from the germline J gene. J is TRBJ2-5 and V is TRBV13-1; the match to TRBD1 covers 8 bases. V lost 3 bases and J lost 6; bases outside the gene matches: 6. CDR3 length equals 14 residues. CDR1 and CDR2 (germline): NSHNY, SYGAGN. CDR3 loop: CASSGQGMGDTQYF. Partial CDR3 DNA: TGTGCCAGCAGTGGACAGGGGATGGGGGACACCCAGTAC.

Concerning this clone: Each gene name is a mouse one. Read coverage stops 1 residue before the CDR3 terminus; the germline J gene supplies the remainder. This rearrangement joins TRBV31 to TRBJ2-2; TRBD2 matches 14 bases. The CDR3 covers 16 residues. Germline values: CDR1 GKSSPN, CDR2 SITVG. The J segment lost 4 bases and the V segment lost 5 bases, leaving 6 bases of the junction unmatched. The sequenced CDR3 bases are TGTGCCTGGGGGGACTGGGGGGGCGCCGTCACCGGGCAGCTCTAC. Amino acids: CAWGDWGGAVTGQLY. The complete CDR3 reads CAWGDWGGAVTGQLYF.

Note on this clone: Gene names are the mouse ones. Read data end 1 residue before the CDR3 end; the end is taken from the germline J gene. The rearrangement links TRBV13-2 to TRBJ2-7, with TRBD2 matching over 11 bases. The J segment lost 0 bases and the V segment lost 1 base, leaving 6 bases of the junction unmatched. CDR1 and CDR2 (germline): NNHNN, SYGAGS (reference sequence). The CDR3 extends over 17 amino acids. This chain's CDR3 is CASGDPTGGGYSYEQYF. CDR3 DNA, as far as it was read: TGTGCCAGCGGTGATCCGACTGGGGGGGGATACTCCTATGAACAGTAC.

This clone has only a few counts. Mouse gene names and germline throughout. The CDR3 end falls 1 residue outside the read, so it is completed with the germline J gene. The chain has TRBV26 and TRBJ1-4; D perhaps matches TRBD1 (5 bases). This CDR3 comprises 14 residues. V was cut by 2 bases and J by 3 bases, with 7 bases left in between. CDR1 and CDR2 (germline): KGHPV, FQNQEV (reference sequence). CDR3 sequence: CASSLQGTNERLFF. The sequenced part of the CDR3 DNA is TGTGCCAGCAGTCTGCAGGGAACCAACGAAAGATTATTT.

A word on this clone: Gene names and germline refer to mouse. The read ends 1 residue before the CDR3 terminus; that terminus is restored from the germline J gene. The gene calls are TRBV26 and TRBJ2-7; D may correspond to TRBD1 or TRBD2 (5 bases each). Germline values: CDR1 KGHPV, CDR2 FQNQEV (reference sequence). The CDR3 extends over 11 amino acids. Trimming removed 2 bases from V and 6 bases from J, with 5 bases in between. Here the CDR3 reads CASSLGGEQYF. Incomplete CDR3 DNA: TGTGCCAGCAGTCTGGGGGGTGAACAGTAC.

To note about this clone: Gene names refer to mouse genes. CDR3 amino acids: CASSQGQGAEVFF. CDR3 bases read: TGTGCCAGCAGCCAAGGACAGGGGGCGGAAGTCTTC. The chain couples TRBV2 to TRBJ1-1; 10 positions agree with TRBD1. The read ends 1 residue shy of where the CDR3 ends; the end is completed using the germline J gene. This CDR3 is built from 13 residues. J gave up 8 bases and V 1 base, and 1 base lay outside the gene matches. CDR1 is LGHNA and CDR2 is YSYQKL in the germline V gene.

A word on this clone: These gene names are mouse names. The read terminates 1 residue ahead of where the CDR3 ends, so the germline J gene completes it. The rearrangement uses TRBV13-1 and TRBJ2-7, with D perhaps matching TRBD1 (5 bases). CDR1 and CDR2 (germline): NSHNY, SYGAGN. Trimming took off 6 bases at V and 0 bases at J, with 10 bases between the two ends. The CDR3 consists of 13 residues. CDR3: CASKRQSSYEQYF. The sequenced CDR3 bases are TGTGCCAGCAAACGACAGAGCTCCTATGAACAGTAC.

On this clone itself: The genes and germline here are from mouse. Sequencing ends 1 residue short of the CDR3 end; the germline J gene provides the rest. The chain uses TRBV26 and TRBJ2-3, with a weak D call TRBD1 (6 bases). There are 15 residues in the CDR3. CDR1 and CDR2 from the germline V gene are KGHPV and FQNQEV (reference sequence). Trimming took off 4 bases at V and 0 bases at J, with 11 bases between the two ends. The sequenced CDR3 bases are TGTGCCAGCAGTCGGGGACAACTTAGTGCAGAAACGCTGTAT. Translating gives CASSRGQLSAETLY. The full CDR3 protein reads CASSRGQLSAETLYF.

About this clone: Germline and genes here are mouse. The CDR3 end falls 1 residue outside the read, so it is completed with the germline J gene. The rearrangement joins TRBV3 to TRBJ2-5; possibly TRBD1 or TRBD2 for D (5 bases each). The CDR3 length is 13 residues. Germline V gene data show CDR1 as SNHLY and CDR2 as FYNGKV (reference sequence). V dropped 1 base and J dropped 5 bases, with 7 bases sitting between them. The CDR3 sequence: CASSLVGLDTQYF. The CDR3 DNA, read in part, is TGTGCCAGCAGCTTAGTGGGGCTAGACACCCAGTAC.

This clone has only a few counts. The gene names given are mouse names. The read ends 1 residue shy of where the CDR3 ends; the end is completed using the germline J gene. V is TRBV12-2 and J is TRBJ1-3; 7 positions match TRBD1. The V gene end was trimmed by 2 bases and the J gene end by 2 bases; junction bases not matched to a gene: 2. The length of the CDR3 is 14 residues. The germline CDR1 and CDR2 sequences are SGHLS and HYDKME. CDR3 bases read: TGTGCCAGCTCTCCCCAGGGGGCTGGAAATACGCTCTAT. Its translation: CASSPQGAGNTLY. The whole CDR3 reads CASSPQGAGNTLYF.

Points on this clone: Gene labels here are mouse ones. The read is 1 residue too short to cover the CDR3 end, so that end is filled in from the germline J gene. J is TRBJ1-3 and V is TRBV19, with D tentatively TRBD1 (5 bases). The V end was cut by 0 bases, the J end by 1 base, with 11 bases between. This CDR3 comprises 16 residues. The germline CDR1 and CDR2 sequences are FNHDT and SITEND (reference sequence). Here the CDR3 reads CASSIEGEGSGNTLYF. CDR3 DNA, as far as it was read: TGTGCCAGCAGTATAGAAGGGGAGGGCTCTGGAAATACGCTCTAT.

As to this clone: Any gene name here is a mouse gene name. The CDR3 is cut off 1 residue early in the read; its end comes from the germline J gene. The V gene is TRBV29, the J gene TRBJ2-5, with 7 bases that match TRBD1. CDR3 length equals 12 residues. J lost 4 bases, V lost 6 bases, and 1 base had no gene match. Germline CDR1 reads MSHET; CDR2 reads SYDVDS. The CDR3 spells CASSDREDTQYF. CDR3 bases read: TGTGCTAGCAGCGACAGGGAAGACACCCAGTAC.

A remark on this clone: Gene and germline names: mouse. The observed sequence ends 1 residue before the CDR3 terminus, with the missing tail filled in from the germline J gene. This rearrangement joins TRBV15 to TRBJ2-7; 11 bases map to TRBD2. CDR1 and CDR2 (germline): SGHND, FRSKSL. V gave up 4 bases and J gave up 5 bases; unmatched junction bases: 4. This CDR3 spans 14 amino acids. The chain's CDR3 is CASSSTGGAHEQYF. Partial CDR3 DNA: TGTGCCAGCAGTTCTACTGGGGGGGCGCATGAACAGTAC.

This clone has a handful of counts. Gene names refer to mouse genes. Sequencing ends 1 residue short of the CDR3 end; the germline J gene provides the rest. The V and J genes are TRBV26 and TRBJ1-3; 8 bases align to TRBD1. Germline assignment: CDR1 KGHPV and CDR2 FQNQEV (reference sequence). Unmatched junction bases numbered 1, after V lost 6 bases and J lost 3 bases. CDR3 length equals 13 residues. CDR3 DNA (partial): TGTGCCAGCAGCGACAGGGGTGGAAATACGCTCTAT. It yields the protein CASSDRGGNTLY. The entire CDR3 sequence reads CASSDRGGNTLYF.

On this clone: Mouse gene names apply. The CDR3 end falls 1 residue outside the read, so it is completed with the germline J gene. The chain carries TRBV1 and TRBJ1-6; weak D call: TRBD1 (6 bases). TRBJ1-6 is an ORF, with its function uncertain. The CDR3 length is 16 residues. Trimming shortened V by 4 bases and J by 0 bases, and 10 bases separated the two germline ends. Germline assignment: CDR1 NSQYPW and CDR2 LRSPGD (reference sequence). The CDR3 DNA, read in part, is TGCACCTGCAGTGTCCGGGACAATTCCTATAATTCGCCCCTCTAC. This sequence encodes CTCSVRDNSYNSPLY. The entire CDR3 sequence reads CTCSVRDNSYNSPLYF.

This clone was counted a few times. Gene names follow the mouse nomenclature. The read is 1 residue too short to cover the CDR3 end, so that end is filled in from the germline J gene. The chain joins TRBV12-1 to TRBJ2-3, with D possibly TRBD1 on 5 matching bases. Germline V gene lookup returns CDR1 SGHSN and CDR2 HYEKVE. CDR3 length equals 14 residues. V gave up 1 base and J gave up 0 bases, with 7 bases separating them. The CDR3 DNA, read in part, is TGTGCCAGCTCTCTGCAGGGTAGTGCAGAAACGCTGTAT. This encodes CASSLQGSAETLY. The entire CDR3 protein is CASSLQGSAETLYF. The variable domain in full, with the rest retrieved from reference TRBV12-1 and TRBJ2-3, is DSGVVQSPRHIIKEKGGRSVLTCIPISGHSNVVWYQQTLGKELKFLIQHYEKVERDKGFLPSRFSVQQFDDYHSEMNMSALELEDSAMYFCASSLQGSAETLYFGSGTRLTVL.

In the case of this clone: The listed genes are named as in mouse. The read halts 1 residue ahead of the CDR3 end, with the missing end drawn from the germline J gene. The rearrangement links TRBV26 to TRBJ2-4, with TRBD1 matching 7 bases. The CDR3 runs to 13 residues. Germline values: CDR1 KGHPV, CDR2 FQNQEV (reference sequence). After removal of 4 bases from V and 8 bases from J, the junction contained 6 bases not matched to a gene. The part of the CDR3 DNA that was read is TGTGCCAGCAGTCCACAGGGGCCGGGCACCTTGTAC. Translating it yields CASSPQGPGTLY. The CDR3 in full is CASSPQGPGTLYF.